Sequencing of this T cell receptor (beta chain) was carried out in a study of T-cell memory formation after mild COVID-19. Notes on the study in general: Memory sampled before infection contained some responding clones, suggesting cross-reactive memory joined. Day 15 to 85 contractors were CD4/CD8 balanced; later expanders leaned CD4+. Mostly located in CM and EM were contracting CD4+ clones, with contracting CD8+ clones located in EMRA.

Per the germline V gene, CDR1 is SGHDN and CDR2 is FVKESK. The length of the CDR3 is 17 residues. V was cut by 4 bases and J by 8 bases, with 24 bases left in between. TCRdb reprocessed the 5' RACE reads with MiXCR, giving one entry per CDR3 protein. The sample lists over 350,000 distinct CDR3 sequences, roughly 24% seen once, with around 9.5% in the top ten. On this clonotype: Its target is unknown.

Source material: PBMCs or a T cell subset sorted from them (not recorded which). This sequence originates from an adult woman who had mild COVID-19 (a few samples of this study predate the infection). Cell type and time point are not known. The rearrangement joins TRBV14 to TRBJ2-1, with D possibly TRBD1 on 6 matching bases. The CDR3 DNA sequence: TGTGCCAGCAGCCTGCTAAGGAGGATTGAGGGGGACGATGAGCAGTTCTTC. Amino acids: CASSLLRRIEGDDEQFF.